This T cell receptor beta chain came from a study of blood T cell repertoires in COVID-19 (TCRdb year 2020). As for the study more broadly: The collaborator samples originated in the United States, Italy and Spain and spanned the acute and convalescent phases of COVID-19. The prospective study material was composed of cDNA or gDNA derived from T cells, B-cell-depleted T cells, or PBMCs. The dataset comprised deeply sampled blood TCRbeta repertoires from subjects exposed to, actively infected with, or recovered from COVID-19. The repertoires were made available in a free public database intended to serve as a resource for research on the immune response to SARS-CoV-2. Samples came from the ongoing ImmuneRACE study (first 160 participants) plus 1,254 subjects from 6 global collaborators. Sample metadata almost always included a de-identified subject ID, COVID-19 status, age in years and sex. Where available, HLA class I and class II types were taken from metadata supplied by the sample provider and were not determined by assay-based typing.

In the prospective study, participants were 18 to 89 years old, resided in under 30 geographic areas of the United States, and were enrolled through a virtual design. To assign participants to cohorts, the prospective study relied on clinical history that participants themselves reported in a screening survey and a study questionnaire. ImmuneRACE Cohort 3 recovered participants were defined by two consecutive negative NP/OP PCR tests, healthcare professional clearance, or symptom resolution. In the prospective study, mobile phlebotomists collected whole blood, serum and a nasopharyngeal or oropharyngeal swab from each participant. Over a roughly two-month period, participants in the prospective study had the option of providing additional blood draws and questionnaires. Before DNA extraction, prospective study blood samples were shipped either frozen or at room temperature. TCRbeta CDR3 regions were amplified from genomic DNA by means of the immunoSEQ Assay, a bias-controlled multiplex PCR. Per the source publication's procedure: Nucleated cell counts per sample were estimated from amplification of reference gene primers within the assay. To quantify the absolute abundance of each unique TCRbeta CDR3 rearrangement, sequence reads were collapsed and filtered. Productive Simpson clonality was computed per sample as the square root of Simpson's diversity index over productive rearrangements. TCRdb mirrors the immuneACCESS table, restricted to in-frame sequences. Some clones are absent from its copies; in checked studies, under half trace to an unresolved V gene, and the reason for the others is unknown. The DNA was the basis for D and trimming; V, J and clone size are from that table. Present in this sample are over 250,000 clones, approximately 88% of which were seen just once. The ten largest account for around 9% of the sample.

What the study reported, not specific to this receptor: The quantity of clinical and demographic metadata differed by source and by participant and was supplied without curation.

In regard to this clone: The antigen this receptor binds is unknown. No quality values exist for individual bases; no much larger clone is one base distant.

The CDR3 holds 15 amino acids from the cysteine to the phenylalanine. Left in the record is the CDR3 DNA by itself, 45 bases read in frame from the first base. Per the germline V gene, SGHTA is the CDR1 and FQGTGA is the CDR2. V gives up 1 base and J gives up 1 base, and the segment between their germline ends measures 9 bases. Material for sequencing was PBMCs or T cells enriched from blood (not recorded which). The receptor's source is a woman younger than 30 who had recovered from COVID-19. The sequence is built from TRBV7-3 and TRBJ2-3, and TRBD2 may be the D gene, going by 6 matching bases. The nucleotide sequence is TGTGCCAGCAGCTTAAATCCTAGCGGCACAGATACGCAGTATTTT. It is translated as CASSLNPSGTDTQYF.